This entry is about one T cell receptor (beta chain). Its specificity is unknown. This sample stems from a study of coeliac disease. Whole-study results and caveats: Only 1 of 6 controls, but about 50% of the 18 coeliac samples, showed published gliadin-specific TRB sequences. Lower clonality than controls marked TRB and TRG repertoires from active celiac intraepithelial and lamina propria samples. Most TRB amino acid sequences occurred in only one sample.

Germline V gene sequence: CDR1 MNHEY, CDR2 SVGAGI. Trimming at V came to 0 bases and at J to 10 bases, leaving 5 bases not matched to a gene. The CDR3 has 16 amino acids. Measured with immunoSEQ multiplex PCR; TCRdb has only the in-frame clones, and not every one. The sample has thousands of clones, around 68% seen once; the top ten hold approximately 20%. The rearrangement uses TRBV6-5 and TRBJ1-6; 11 positions agree with TRBD1. This sequence originates from a man in his 60s with celiac disease on a gluten-free diet. Sequences were obtained from lymphocytes from the gut lamina propria. The CDR3 DNA is TGTGCCAGCAGTTACTCACCGGGACAGGGGGGATCACCCCTCCACTTT. Translating gives CASSYSPGQGGSPLHF.